The TCR beta chain under discussion was sequenced for a study of blood T cell repertoires in COVID-19. The wider study: The United States, Italy and Spain were the sources of the acute and convalescent COVID-19 samples. From T cells, B-cell-depleted T cells, or PBMCs came the material, which was cDNA or gDNA.

Methods used by the authors: Estimation of nucleated cell counts was performed using reference gene primer amplification. The table came from immunoSEQ multiplex PCR; TCRdb's copy has only in-frame clones and leaves some out. V and J calls and clone size follow that table, whereas D and trimming were derived from the DNA. The repertoire holds 95,000 to 150,000 clones, 75% to 90% seen once, with 3.5% to 5% in the top ten. Germline CDR1 and CDR2: SGHDT and YYEEEE. This CDR3 is 15 amino acids long. Trimming removed 4 bases from V and 1 base from J, with 15 bases in between. The genes are TRBV5-6 and TRBJ2-7; D ambiguous. The sequence derives from a man aged 35 to 55 with acute or convalescent COVID-19. Material: peripheral blood. This chain's CDR3 is CASSPLGSLSYEQYF. CDR3 nucleotide sequence: TGTGCCAGCAGCCCCCTCGGTAGTTTATCCTACGAGCAGTACTTC.